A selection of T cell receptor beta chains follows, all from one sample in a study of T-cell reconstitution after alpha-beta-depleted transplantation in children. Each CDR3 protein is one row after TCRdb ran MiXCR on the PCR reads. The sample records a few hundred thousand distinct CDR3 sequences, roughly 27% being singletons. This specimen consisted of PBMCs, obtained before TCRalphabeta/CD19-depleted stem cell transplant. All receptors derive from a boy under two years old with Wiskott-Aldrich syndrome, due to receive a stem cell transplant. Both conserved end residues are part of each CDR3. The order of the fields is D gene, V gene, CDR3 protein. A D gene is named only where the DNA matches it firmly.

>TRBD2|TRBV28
CASSPQPGLGGNEQFF
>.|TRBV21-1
CASSHLQGRPYNEQFF
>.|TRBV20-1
CSARQDGKETQYF
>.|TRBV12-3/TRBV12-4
CASRDGVRTEAFF
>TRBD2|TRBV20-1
CSTSGSLYNEQFF
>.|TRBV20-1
CSARDGADPNTGELFF
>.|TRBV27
CASRRAQTGELFF
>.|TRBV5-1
CASSLGLRSYNEQFF
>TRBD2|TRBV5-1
CASSFQALGLAGGPYEQYF
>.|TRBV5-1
CASSEHRADTQYF
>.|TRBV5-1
CASSLGQAKETQYF
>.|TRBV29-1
CSVVQDPSSKTQYF
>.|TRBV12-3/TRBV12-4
CASSRFQGVNQPQHF
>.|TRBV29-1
CSVVQRLLNTEAFF
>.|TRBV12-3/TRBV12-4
CASSSRGYRNTIYF
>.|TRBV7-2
CASSLVVGPVGPQHF
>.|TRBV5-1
CASSLFEGGGELFF
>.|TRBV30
CAWSVNRYEQYF
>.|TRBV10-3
CAITPDSTDTQYF
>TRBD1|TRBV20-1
CSASGGTGGRQPQHF
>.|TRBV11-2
CASSRYLYEQYF
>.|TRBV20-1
CSAYKNTEAFF
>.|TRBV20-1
CSASAAGNQPQHF
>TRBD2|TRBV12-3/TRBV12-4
CASSRSLAGAPDTQYF
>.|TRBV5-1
CASRRAMNTEAFF
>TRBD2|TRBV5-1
CASSATSGSGSQYF
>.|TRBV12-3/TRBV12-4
CASREGQISGNTIYF
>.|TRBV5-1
CASRFGLPGPEPWNEQFF
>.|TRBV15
CATSSEGVPIQETQYF
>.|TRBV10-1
CASIEHPTDTQYF
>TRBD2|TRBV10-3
CAISEWLAGSSGANVLTF
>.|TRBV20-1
CSATPAGPGRGSNNEQFF
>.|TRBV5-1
CASSLDWRLGNTIYF
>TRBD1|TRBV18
CASSGTGARSYEQYF
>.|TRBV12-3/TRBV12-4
CASSFLGGYGYTF
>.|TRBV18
CASSPAELLSNQPQHF
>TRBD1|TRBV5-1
CASSLGQGRSTGELFF
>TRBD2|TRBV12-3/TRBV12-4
CASRTSGRAFEQYF
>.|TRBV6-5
CASRGGPYEQYF
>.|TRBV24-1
CATSDGKGLSYNEQFF
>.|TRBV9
CASSVDGSTDTQYF
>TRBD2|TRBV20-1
CSASAGGAKNIQYF
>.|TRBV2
CASSQSNWESEQFF
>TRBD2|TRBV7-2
CASSPSGSNTDTQYF
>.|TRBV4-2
CASSQDFRSHEQFF
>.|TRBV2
CASSRMTASSYNSPLHF
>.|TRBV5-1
CASRRPGRQNYGYTF
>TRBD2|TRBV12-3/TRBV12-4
CASSSLTGTGLAGPNEQFF
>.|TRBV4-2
CASSQYPGGSEQFF